A single sample gave rise to the 29 T cell receptor beta chains below, sequenced in a study of blood T cell repertoires in COVID-19. TCRdb keeps only in-frame clones here, not all; method: immunoSEQ multiplex PCR. Of approximately 400,000 clones listed, 88% were seen once; the top ten hold around 12%. The sample comprised peripheral blood. Receptors originate from a woman between 45 and 60 years old with COVID-19, enrolled during active disease.

The V and J genes are TRBV7-3 and TRBJ2-1; 11 bases match TRBD2. V lost 4 bases, J lost 10 bases, and 6 bases stayed unmatched. CDR1 and CDR2 from the germline V gene are SGHTA and FQGTGA. This CDR3 region has 14 residues. The CDR3 loop is CASSSSSGGPEQFF. Written as DNA, the CDR3 is TGTGCCAGCAGCTCATCTAGCGGGGGGCCCGAGCAGTTCTTC.

V gene TRBV18 combines with J gene TRBJ2-6; 7 bases fit TRBD1. Germline values: CDR1 KGHSH, CDR2 LQKENI. The CDR3 loop spans 16 amino acids. Trimming took 3 bases from V and 1 from J; bases not matched to a gene: 3. The CDR3: CASSPRQGSGANVLTF. The DNA of the CDR3 is TGTGCCAGCTCACCGCGACAGGGATCTGGGGCCAACGTCCTGACTTTC.

The gene calls are TRBV7-9 and TRBJ1-6; tentative D call: TRBD1 (6 bases). This CDR3 spans 13 amino acids. Trimming removed 5 bases at V and 7 bases at J, with 9 bases between. Germline CDR1 and CDR2: SEHNR and FQNEAQ (reference sequence). In DNA, the CDR3 is TGTGCCAGCAGCCTTACAGGGAATTCACCCCTCCACTTT. Protein sequence: CASSLTGNSPLHF.

This chain joins TRBV19 and TRBJ2-1, with TRBD2 matching 12 bases. Germline-derived CDR1 and CDR2 are LNHDA and SQIVND (reference sequence). This CDR3 spans 15 amino acids. V gave up 4 bases and J gave up 6 bases; unmatched junction bases: 4. The CDR3: CASSKTSGGPNEQFF. CDR3 coding DNA: TGTGCCAGTAGTAAGACTAGCGGGGGACCCAATGAGCAGTTCTTC.

The chain joins TRBV5-4 to TRBJ1-1; a possible D gene is TRBD1 (5 bases). There are 15 residues in the CDR3. The germline V and J ends were trimmed by 0 bases and 2 bases, with 11 bases remaining between them. CDR1 is SGHNT, CDR2 YYREEE, per germline (reference sequence). CDR3 amino acids: CASSLALGLNTEAFF. CDR3 nucleotides: TGTGCCAGCAGCTTGGCCTTGGGGCTTAACACTGAAGCTTTCTTT.

This clone was detected only once. The rearrangement links TRBV7-9 to TRBJ2-5, with D perhaps TRBD1 (6 bases). The CDR3 is made up of 14 amino acids. The V end was cut by 4 bases, the J end by 2 bases, with 11 bases between. CDR1 and CDR2 (germline): SEHNR, FQNEAQ (reference sequence). The CDR3 sequence is CASSSNRAQETQYF. As DNA, the CDR3 is TGTGCCAGCAGCTCAAACAGGGCGCAAGAGACCCAGTACTTC.

The chain employs TRBV7-2 and TRBJ2-7; TRBD1 might be the D (5 bases). The CDR3 totals 13 residues. CDR1 and CDR2 from the germline V gene are SGHTA and FQGNSA. Trimming cost V 5 bases and J 4 bases, with 12 bases left between them. CDR3: CASSISPGYEQYF. The CDR3, as DNA: TGTGCCAGCAGCATCTCCCCAGGGTACGAGCAGTACTTC.

This clone was seen a handful of times. The J gene is TRBJ2-2, the V gene TRBV7-9, with D perhaps matching TRBD2 (7 bases). Per germline, CDR1 SEHNR and CDR2 FQNEAQ (reference sequence). V lost 2 bases and J lost 3, with 13 bases in between. The CDR3 spans 16 residues. In DNA, the CDR3 is TGTGCCAGCAGCTTATCGCTAGGGGGGGACACCGGGGAGCTGTTTTTT. The encoded protein is CASSLSLGGDTGELFF.

CDR3 loop: CASSYPTDYEQYF. The DNA for the CDR3 is TGTGCCAGCAGTTACCCGACTGACTACGAGCAGTACTTC. The rearrangement links TRBV6-6 to TRBJ2-7; D gene unclear. Germline V gene lookup returns CDR1 MNHNY and CDR2 SVGAGI (reference sequence). This CDR3 has 13 amino acids. V lost 2 bases and J 3 bases, leaving 8 bases between the germline ends.

This chain uses TRBV24-1 with TRBJ2-5, with D perhaps matching TRBD1 (5 bases). V was clipped by 4 bases and J by 3 bases, with 8 bases between them. CDR3 length: 13 amino acids. Germline V CDR1 and CDR2: KGHDR, SFDVKD. The CDR3 here is CATSDPGKETQYF. CDR3 nucleotides: TGTGCCACCAGTGACCCAGGGAAAGAGACCCAGTACTTC.

The gene calls are TRBV7-9 and TRBJ2-7; D may be TRBD1 (7 bases). The CDR3 consists of 16 residues. Trimming shortened V by 1 base and J by 5 bases, and 18 bases separated the two germline ends. Germline CDR1 reads SEHNR; CDR2 reads FQNEAQ (reference sequence). In DNA, the CDR3 is TGTGCCAGCAGCTTAGAGGAGGGGGCCGCAGGTAACGAGCAGTACTTC. It yields the protein CASSLEEGAAGNEQYF.

About this clone: Additional DNA sequences in this sample encode the identical CDR3. The chain uses TRBV6-5 and TRBJ2-7; TRBD2 agrees at 7 bases. Germline trimming cut 2 bases from V and 2 bases from J; bases unmatched to any gene: 3. Germline V lookup: CDR1 MNHEY, CDR2 SVGAGI. CDR3 length: 14 amino acids. This CDR3 is CASSYGRGAYEQYF. The CDR3 region has the DNA TGTGCCAGCAGTTACGGTCGGGGGGCCTACGAGCAGTACTTC.

The chain uses TRBV11-2 and TRBJ2-2; no firm D call. The CDR3 totals 13 residues. The V and J ends lost 1 base and 6 bases respectively, with 6 bases between them. Germline V gene lookup returns CDR1 SGHAT and CDR2 FQNNGV. The CDR3 bases are TGTGCCAGCAGCTTAGGGCAACCCGGGGAGCTGTTTTTT. Its translation: CASSLGQPGELFF.

CDR3: CSVRIEAGSPLHF. The CDR3 DNA follows: TGCAGCGTTCGTATTGAGGCCGGATCACCCCTCCACTTT. V usage is TRBV29-1 and J usage is TRBJ1-6; D is undetermined. This CDR3 has 13 residues. Germline V gene lookup returns CDR1 SQVTM and CDR2 ANQGSEA. V was pared by 5 bases and J by 10 bases, with 15 bases between.

This chain joins TRBV12-5 and TRBJ2-7; D possibly corresponds to TRBD1 (5 bases). Germline V gene sequence: CDR1 LGHNT, CDR2 FRNRAP. The V end was cut by 6 bases, the J end by 5 bases, with 11 bases between. The CDR3 is made up of 12 amino acids. The CDR3 DNA reads as TGTGCTAGTGGCTTGCAGGGTCACGAGCAGTACTTC. This encodes CASGLQGHEQYF.

CDR3 coding DNA: TGTGCCAGCAGCCAAGATCCCACAGCCGTCAGCGAGCAGTACTTC. Translation: CASSQDPTAVSEQYF. The chain links TRBV4-2 to TRBJ2-7; D is uncertain. Germline CDR1 LGHNA, CDR2 YNFKEQ. This CDR3 is built from 15 residues. V dropped 0 bases and J dropped 6 bases, with 15 bases sitting between them.

The sample holds one count of this clone. CDR3 amino acids: CASVPVRGNTEAFF. CDR3 nucleotide sequence: TGTGCCAGCGTCCCCGTCCGAGGGAACACTGAAGCTTTCTTT. The chain employs TRBV2 and TRBJ1-1; D is ambiguous. The CDR3 extends over 14 amino acids. Germline V gene sequence: CDR1 SNHLY, CDR2 FYNNEI. Trimming shortened V by 8 bases and J by 1 base, and 14 bases separated the two germline ends. The full variable domain, rest sourced from reference TRBV2 and TRBJ1-1, is EPEVTQTPSHQVTQMGQEVILRCVPISNHLYFYWYRQILGQKVEFLVSFYNNEISEKSEIFDDQFSVERPDGSNFTLKIRSTKLEDSAMYFCASVPVRGNTEAFFGQGTRLTVV.

This clone was detected only a few times. The rearrangement joins TRBV11-2 to TRBJ1-1; D is ambiguous. Trimming took off 3 bases at V and 4 bases at J, with 12 bases between the two ends. CDR3 length equals 14 residues. The germline gives CDR1 SGHAT, CDR2 FQNNGV. CDR3 in amino acids: CASSFRSRVTEAFF. As DNA, the CDR3 is TGTGCCAGCAGCTTCCGTAGTCGCGTCACTGAAGCTTTCTTT.

This clone has a single count. The J gene is TRBJ2-3, the V gene TRBV7-2; D call uncertain. CDR1 is SGHTA and CDR2 is FQGNSA in the germline V gene. The V gene lost 3 bases and the J gene lost 1 base, with 8 bases spanning the gap. The CDR3 has 14 residues. The CDR3 DNA follows: TGTGCCAGCAGCTTGGCCCAACGCACAGATACGCAGTATTTT. This encodes CASSLAQRTDTQYF.

The chain uses TRBV24-1 and TRBJ2-2; D perhaps matches TRBD1 (7 bases). V shed 4 bases and J shed 4 bases, with 15 bases lying between them. This CDR3 spans 16 amino acids. Per the germline V gene, CDR1 is KGHDR and CDR2 is SFDVKD. This chain's CDR3 is CATSDPRQGGTGELFF. The DNA of the CDR3 is TGTGCCACCAGTGACCCTAGACAGGGAGGCACCGGGGAGCTGTTTTTT.

J is TRBJ2-2 and V is TRBV19; 8 bases map to TRBD2. This CDR3 is built from 16 residues. Looked up from germline, CDR1 is LNHDA and CDR2 is SQIVND (reference sequence). J gave up 4 bases and V 3 bases, and 7 bases lay outside the gene matches. The CDR3 region is CASSMASGGITGELFF. CDR3 sequence (DNA): TGTGCCAGTAGTATGGCCTCGGGGGGGATCACCGGGGAGCTGTTTTTT.

The chain uses TRBV2 and TRBJ2-5; D perhaps matches TRBD2 (5 bases). Trimming took 4 bases from V and 0 from J, leaving 12 bases between them. The germline gives CDR1 SNHLY, CDR2 FYNNEI. The CDR3 length is 15 residues. The CDR3 coding sequence is TGTGCCAGCAGTGGTAGGCGGGCGTACCAAGAGACCCAGTACTTC. Its translation: CASSGRRAYQETQYF.

This rearrangement joins TRBV30 to TRBJ2-7; 10 nucleotides agree with TRBD1. Trimming removed 1 base from V and 2 bases from J; junction bases left unmatched: 2. The CDR3 totals 14 residues. Germline lookup yields CDR1 GTSNPN and CDR2 SVGIG (reference sequence). CDR3: CAWSGDRGPYEQYF. For the CDR3, the DNA is TGTGCCTGGAGTGGGGACAGGGGCCCCTACGAGCAGTACTTC.

This clone was detected once. The chain uses TRBV10-3 and TRBJ2-3; TRBD2 aligns across 8 bases. There are 15 residues in the CDR3. Trimming took 4 bases from V and 0 from J; bases not matched to a gene: 3. Germline V gives CDR1 ENHRY, CDR2 SYGVKD. CDR3 nucleotide sequence: TGTGCCATCAGTGGACTAGCGACTAGCACAGATACGCAGTATTTT. Translating it yields CAISGLATSTDTQYF.

The V call is TRBV11-2, the J call TRBJ2-4; possible D gene TRBD1, 6 bases. Looked up from germline, CDR1 is SGHAT and CDR2 is FQNNGV. Trimming cost V 6 bases and J 1 base, with 10 bases left between them. CDR3 size: 14 residues. CDR3 DNA: TGTGCCAGCAGGCCAGGGGCGGCCAAAAACATTCAGTACTTC. It specifies CASRPGAAKNIQYF.

The V and J genes are TRBV30 and TRBJ2-1; possible D gene TRBD2, 6 bases. Trimming removed 2 bases at V and 8 bases at J, with 13 bases between. The CDR3 runs to 13 residues. Per germline, CDR1 GTSNPN and CDR2 SVGIG (reference sequence). CDR3 bases: TGTGCCTGGAGTTACCGGACTAACCATGAGCAGTTCTTC. It is translated as CAWSYRTNHEQFF.

The V call is TRBV5-4, the J call TRBJ1-2; 10 bases are a match to TRBD1. Per the germline V gene, CDR1 is SGHNT and CDR2 is YYREEE (reference sequence). The junction had 7 bases not matched to a gene; V was cut back by 5 bases and J by 6 bases. The CDR3 totals 14 residues. CDR3 sequence reads: CASRPDRGQHGYTF. The CDR3 DNA reads as TGTGCCAGCAGGCCAGACAGGGGGCAGCATGGCTACACCTTC.

The sample holds many counts of this clone. The V call is TRBV9, the J call TRBJ2-6; D call uncertain. This CDR3 has 14 amino acids. The V end was cut by 4 bases, the J end by 4 bases, with 9 bases between. CDR1 and CDR2 from the germline V gene are SGDLS and YYNGEE. The CDR3 loop reads CASSPRMGANVLTF. In DNA, the CDR3 is TGTGCCAGCAGCCCTCGTATGGGGGCCAACGTCCTGACTTTC.

The chain carries TRBV6-5 and TRBJ1-6; D not resolved. Germline V lookup: CDR1 MNHEY, CDR2 SVGAGI. V was pared by 8 bases and J by 7 bases, with 18 bases between. There are 15 residues in the CDR3. CDR3 loop: CASSPGRSGNSPLHF. The CDR3 region has the DNA TGTGCCAGCTCCCCGGGGAGGTCCGGGAATTCACCCCTCCACTTT.